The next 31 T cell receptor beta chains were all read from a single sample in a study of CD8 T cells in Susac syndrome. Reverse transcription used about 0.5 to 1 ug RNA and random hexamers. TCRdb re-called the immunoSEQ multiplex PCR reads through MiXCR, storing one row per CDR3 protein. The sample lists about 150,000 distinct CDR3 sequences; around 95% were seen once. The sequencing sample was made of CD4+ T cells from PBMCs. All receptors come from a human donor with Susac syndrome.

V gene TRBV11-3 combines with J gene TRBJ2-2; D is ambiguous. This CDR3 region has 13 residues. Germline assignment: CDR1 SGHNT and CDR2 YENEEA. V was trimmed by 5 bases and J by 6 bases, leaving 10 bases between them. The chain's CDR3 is CASSPGAPGELFF. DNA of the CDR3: TGTGCCAGCAGCCCGGGTGCTCCCGGGGAGCTGTTTTTT.

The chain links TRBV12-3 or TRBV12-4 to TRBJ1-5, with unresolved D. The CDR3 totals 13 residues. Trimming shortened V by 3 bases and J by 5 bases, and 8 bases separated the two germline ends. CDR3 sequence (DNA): TGTGCCAGCAGTTTGCGGCAGGATCAGCCCCAGCATTTT. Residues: CASSLRQDQPQHF.

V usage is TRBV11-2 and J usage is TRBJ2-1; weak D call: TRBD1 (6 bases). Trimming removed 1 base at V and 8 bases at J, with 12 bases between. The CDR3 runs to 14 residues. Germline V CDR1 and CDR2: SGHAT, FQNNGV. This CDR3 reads CASSLVDQGYEQFF. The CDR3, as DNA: TGTGCCAGCAGCTTAGTGGATCAGGGGTATGAGCAGTTCTTC. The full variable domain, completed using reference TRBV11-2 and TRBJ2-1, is EAGVAQSPRYKIIEKRQSVAFWCNPISGHATLYWYQQILGQGPKLLIQFQNNGVVDDSQLPKDRFSAERLKGVDSTLKIQPAKLEDSAVYLCASSLVDQGYEQFFGPGTRLTVL.

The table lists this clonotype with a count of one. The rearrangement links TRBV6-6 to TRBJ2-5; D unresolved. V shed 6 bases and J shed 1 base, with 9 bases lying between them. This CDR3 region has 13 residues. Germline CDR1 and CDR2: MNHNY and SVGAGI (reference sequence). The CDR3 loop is CASSYSVQETQYF. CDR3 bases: TGTGCCAGCAGCTACAGCGTCCAAGAGACCCAGTACTTC.

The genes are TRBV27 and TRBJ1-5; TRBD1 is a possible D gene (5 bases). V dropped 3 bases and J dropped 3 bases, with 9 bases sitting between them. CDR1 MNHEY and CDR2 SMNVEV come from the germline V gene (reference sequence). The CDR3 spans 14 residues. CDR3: CASSFGADNQPQHF. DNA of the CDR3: TGTGCCAGCAGTTTTGGGGCAGACAATCAGCCCCAGCATTTT.

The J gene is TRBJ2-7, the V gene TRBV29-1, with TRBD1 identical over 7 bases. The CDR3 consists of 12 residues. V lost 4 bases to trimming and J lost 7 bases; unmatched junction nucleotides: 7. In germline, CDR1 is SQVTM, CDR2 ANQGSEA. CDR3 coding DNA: TGCAGCGTTGGGGGCAGGGGGTTTGAGCAGTACTTC. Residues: CSVGGRGFEQYF.

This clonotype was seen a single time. In DNA, the CDR3 is TGTGCCAGCAGCGGGACAGGGGAGGACACTGAAGCTTTCTTT. Residues: CASSGTGEDTEAFF. J is TRBJ1-1 and V is TRBV7-9; 10 nucleotides align to TRBD1. The CDR3 extends over 14 amino acids. J was trimmed by 3 bases and V by 5 bases; bases with no gene match: 3. Germline assignment: CDR1 SEHNR and CDR2 FQNEAQ (reference sequence).

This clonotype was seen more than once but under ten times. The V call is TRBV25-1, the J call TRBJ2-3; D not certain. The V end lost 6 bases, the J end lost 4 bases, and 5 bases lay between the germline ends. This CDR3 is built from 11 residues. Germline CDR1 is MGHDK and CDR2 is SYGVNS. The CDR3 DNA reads TGTGCCAGCAGGCTAGCAGATACGCAGTATTTT. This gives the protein CASRLADTQYF.

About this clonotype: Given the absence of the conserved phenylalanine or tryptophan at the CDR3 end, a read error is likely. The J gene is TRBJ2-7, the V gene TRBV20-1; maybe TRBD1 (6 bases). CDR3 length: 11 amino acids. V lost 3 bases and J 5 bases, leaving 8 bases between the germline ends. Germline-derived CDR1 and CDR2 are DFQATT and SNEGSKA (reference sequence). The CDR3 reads CSASGGDEQYL. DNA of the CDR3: TGCAGTGCTAGTGGGGGCGACGAGCAGTACCTC.

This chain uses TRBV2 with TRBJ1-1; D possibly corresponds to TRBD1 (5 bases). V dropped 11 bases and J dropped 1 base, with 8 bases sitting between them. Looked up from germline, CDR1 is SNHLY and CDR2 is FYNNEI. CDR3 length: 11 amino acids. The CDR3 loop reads CASGGNTEAFF. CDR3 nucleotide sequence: TGTGCCTCCGGGGGGAACACTGAAGCTTTCTTT.

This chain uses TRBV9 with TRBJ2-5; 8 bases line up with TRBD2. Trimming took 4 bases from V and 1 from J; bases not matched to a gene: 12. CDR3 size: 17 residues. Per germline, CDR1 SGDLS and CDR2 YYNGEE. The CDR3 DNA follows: TGTGCCAGCAGCCCCCAACCAGCGGGGGTACCCCAAGAGACCCAGTACTTC. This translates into CASSPQPAGVPQETQYF.

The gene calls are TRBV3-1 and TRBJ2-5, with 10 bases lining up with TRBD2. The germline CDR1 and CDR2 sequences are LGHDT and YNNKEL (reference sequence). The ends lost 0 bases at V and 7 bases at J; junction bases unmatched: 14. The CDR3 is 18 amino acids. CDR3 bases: TGTGCCAGCAGCCAAGAAGGTGGCGGACTAGCGGAAACGGGGACCCAGTACTTC. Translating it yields CASSQEGGGLAETGTQYF.

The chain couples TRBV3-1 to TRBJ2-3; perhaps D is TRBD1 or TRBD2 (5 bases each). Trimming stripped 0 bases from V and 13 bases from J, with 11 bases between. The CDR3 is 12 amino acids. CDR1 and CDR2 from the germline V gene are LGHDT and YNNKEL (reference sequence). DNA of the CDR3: TGTGCCAGCAGCCAAGATCCGGGACCAGAGTATTTT. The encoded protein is CASSQDPGPEYF.

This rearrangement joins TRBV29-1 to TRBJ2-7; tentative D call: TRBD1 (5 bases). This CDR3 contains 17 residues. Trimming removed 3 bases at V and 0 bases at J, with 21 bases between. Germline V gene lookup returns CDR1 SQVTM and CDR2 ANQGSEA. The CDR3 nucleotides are TGCAGCGTTGATAGGGCAGGGAAGGCCTTATTCTCCTACGAGCAGTACTTC. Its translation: CSVDRAGKALFSYEQYF.

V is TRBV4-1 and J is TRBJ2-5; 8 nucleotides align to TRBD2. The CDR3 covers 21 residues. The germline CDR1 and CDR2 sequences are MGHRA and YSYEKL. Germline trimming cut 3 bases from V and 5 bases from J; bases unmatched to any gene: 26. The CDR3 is CASSQTGSSPAGSGVRETQYF. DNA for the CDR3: TGCGCCAGCAGCCAGACAGGATCTTCCCCGGCGGGTAGCGGGGTTCGGGAGACCCAGTACTTC.

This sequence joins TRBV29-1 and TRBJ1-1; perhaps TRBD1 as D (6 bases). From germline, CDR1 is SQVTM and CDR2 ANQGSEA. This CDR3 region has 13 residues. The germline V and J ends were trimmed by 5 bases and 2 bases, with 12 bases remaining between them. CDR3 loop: CSVRGALNTEAFF. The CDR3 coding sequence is TGCAGCGTTCGGGGGGCGCTTAACACTGAAGCTTTCTTT.

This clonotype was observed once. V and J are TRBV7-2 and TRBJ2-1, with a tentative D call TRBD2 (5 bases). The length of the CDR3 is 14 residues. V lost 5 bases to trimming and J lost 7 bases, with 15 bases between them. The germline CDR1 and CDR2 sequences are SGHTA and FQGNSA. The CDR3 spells CASSRGLASNEQFF. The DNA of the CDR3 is TGTGCCAGCAGCCGAGGTCTAGCCTCTAATGAGCAGTTCTTC.

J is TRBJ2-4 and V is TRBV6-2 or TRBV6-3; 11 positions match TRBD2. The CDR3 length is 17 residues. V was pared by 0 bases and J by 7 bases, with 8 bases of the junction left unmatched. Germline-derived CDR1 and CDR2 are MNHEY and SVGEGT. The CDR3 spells CASSYSFSSGRRNIQYF. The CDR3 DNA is TGTGCCAGCAGTTACTCGTTCTCTAGCGGGAGGCGGAACATTCAGTACTTC.

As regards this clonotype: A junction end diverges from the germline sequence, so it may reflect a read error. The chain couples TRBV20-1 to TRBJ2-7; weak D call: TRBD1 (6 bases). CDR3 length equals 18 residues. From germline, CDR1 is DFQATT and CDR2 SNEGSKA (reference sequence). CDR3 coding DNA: TGCAGCGCTAGGGCACTAGGGCGGGTTCAGGGGAAGGACTACGAGCAGTACTTC. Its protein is CSARALGRVQGKDYEQYF.

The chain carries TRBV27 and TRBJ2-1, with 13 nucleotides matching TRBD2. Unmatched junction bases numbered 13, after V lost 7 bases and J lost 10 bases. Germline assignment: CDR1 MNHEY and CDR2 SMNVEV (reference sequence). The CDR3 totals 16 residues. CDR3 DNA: TGTGCCAGCAACACTGTACTAGCGGGGGGGCCGGGGGAGCAGTTCTTC. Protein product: CASNTVLAGGPGEQFF.

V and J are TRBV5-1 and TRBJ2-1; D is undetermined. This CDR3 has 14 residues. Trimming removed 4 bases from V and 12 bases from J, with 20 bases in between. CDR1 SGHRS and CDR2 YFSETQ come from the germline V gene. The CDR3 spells CASSPRTQGSGQFF. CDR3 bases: TGCGCCAGCAGCCCGCGGACCCAAGGGTCTGGGCAGTTCTTC.

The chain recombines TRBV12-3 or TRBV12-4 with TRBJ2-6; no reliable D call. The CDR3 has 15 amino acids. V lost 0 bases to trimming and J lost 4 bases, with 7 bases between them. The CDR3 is CASSLAGSGANVLTF. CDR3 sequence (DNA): TGTGCCAGCAGTTTAGCGGGATCCGGGGCCAACGTCCTGACTTTC.

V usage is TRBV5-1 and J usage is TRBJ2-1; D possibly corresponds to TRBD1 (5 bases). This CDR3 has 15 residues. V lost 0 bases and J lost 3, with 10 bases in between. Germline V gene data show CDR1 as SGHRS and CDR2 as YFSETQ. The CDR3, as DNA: TGCGCCAGCAGCTTGGGAGACAGCGACTACAATGAGCAGTTCTTC. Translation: CASSLGDSDYNEQFF.

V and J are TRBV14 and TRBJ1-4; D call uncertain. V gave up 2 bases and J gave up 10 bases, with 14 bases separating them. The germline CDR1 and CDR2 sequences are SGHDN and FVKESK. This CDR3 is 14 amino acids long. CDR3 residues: CASSQMTLSGKLFF. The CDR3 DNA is TGTGCCAGCAGCCAAATGACCCTTTCGGGAAAACTGTTTTTT.

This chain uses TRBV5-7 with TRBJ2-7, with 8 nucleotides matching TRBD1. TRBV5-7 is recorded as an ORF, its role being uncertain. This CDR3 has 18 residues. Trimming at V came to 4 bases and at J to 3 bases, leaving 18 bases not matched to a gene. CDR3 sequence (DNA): TGTGCCAGCAGCAATGAGGGAATAATGGGACAGGTCGGCTACGAGCAGTACTTC. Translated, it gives CASSNEGIMGQVGYEQYF.

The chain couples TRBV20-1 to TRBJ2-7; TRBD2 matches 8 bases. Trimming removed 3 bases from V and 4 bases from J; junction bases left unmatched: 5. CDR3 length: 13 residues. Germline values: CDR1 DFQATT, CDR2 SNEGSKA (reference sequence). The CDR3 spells CSARNGGVYEQYF. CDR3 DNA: TGCAGTGCTAGGAACGGGGGGGTGTACGAGCAGTACTTC.

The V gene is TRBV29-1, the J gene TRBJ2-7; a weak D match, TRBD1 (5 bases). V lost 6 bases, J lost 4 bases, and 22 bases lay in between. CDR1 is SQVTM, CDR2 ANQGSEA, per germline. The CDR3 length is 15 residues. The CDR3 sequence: CSVTLGHGDLYEQYF. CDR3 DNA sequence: TGCAGCGTCACTCTGGGGCACGGCGACCTTTACGAGCAGTACTTC.

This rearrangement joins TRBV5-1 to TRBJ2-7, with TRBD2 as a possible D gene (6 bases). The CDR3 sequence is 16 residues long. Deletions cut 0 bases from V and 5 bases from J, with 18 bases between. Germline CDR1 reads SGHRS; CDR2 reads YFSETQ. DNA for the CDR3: TGCGCCAGCAGCTTGGAGCGGGCCAGGGATGGAAACGAGCAGTACTTC. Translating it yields CASSLERARDGNEQYF. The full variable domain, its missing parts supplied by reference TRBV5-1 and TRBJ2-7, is KAGVTQTPRYLIKTRGQQVTLSCSPISGHRSVSWYQQTPGQGLQFLFEYFSETQRNKGNFPGRFSGRQFSNSRSEMNVSTLELGDSALYLCASSLERARDGNEQYFGPGTRLTVT.

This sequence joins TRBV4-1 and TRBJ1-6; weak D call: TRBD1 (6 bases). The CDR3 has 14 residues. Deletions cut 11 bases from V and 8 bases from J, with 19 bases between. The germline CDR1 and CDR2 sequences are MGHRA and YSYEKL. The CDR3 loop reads CASTEGGRDSPLHF. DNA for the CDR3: TGCGCCTCAACGGAGGGGGGTAGAGATTCACCCCTCCACTTT.

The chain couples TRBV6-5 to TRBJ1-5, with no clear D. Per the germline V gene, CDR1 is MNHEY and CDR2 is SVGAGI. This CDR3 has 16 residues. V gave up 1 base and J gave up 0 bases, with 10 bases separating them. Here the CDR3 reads CASSYWQVNSNQPQHF. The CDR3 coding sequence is TGTGCCAGCAGTTACTGGCAGGTCAATAGCAATCAGCCCCAGCATTTT.

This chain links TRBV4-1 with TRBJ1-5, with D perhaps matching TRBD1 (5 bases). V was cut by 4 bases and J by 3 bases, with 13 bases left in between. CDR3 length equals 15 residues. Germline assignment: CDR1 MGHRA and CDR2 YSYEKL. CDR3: CASSPTGTDNQPQHF. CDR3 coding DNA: TGCGCCAGCAGCCCTACCGGGACGGACAATCAGCCCCAGCATTTT.